This entry features one T cell receptor (beta chain) sequence. There is no known antigen for this receptor. No qualities accompany the bases; no much larger clone lies one base away. The data belong to a study of draining lymph node invasion in breast cancer (dated by TCRdb to the early 2020s). A note on the overall study: Nodal metastasis was diagnosed by histology and cytokeratin immunohistochemistry, and confirmation was obtained by EpCAM/CD45 flow cytometry. The separate targeted TCR sequencing included lymph nodes from five patients, and primary tumors were also sequenced for three of those five patients. From each patient, matched non-invaded and tumor-invaded tumor-draining lymph nodes and the primary tumor were collected, and both Treg and Tconv subsets were profiled. Across breast cancer tissues, a separate targeted assay used bulk TCR-beta CDR3 sequencing to compare sorted memory regulatory T cells with memory conventional CD4 T cells.

CD4+ CD45RA- CD25- cells were sorted as memory conventional CD4 T cells. Whether a tumor-draining lymph node counted as invaded or non-invaded depended on the presence or absence of metastatic tumor cells. Before staining and sorting, a Miltenyi Pan T Cell isolation kit was used to pre-enrich the T cells. Immunohistochemistry for estrogen receptor, progesterone receptor, HER2 and Ki-67 was used to characterize primary tumors. Within a few hours after surgery, the fresh surgical tissue was processed by cutting it into small fragments. The tissue fragments were enzymatically digested with Liberase TL plus DNase for 15 to 20 minutes and then passed through a 40-micrometer strainer. After DAPI live/dead staining, cells were sorted on a BD FACS Aria II, reaching about 98-99% purity. Sorted cells were lysed in TCL buffer, and RNA was purified using a Norgen Single Cell RNA purification kit that included DNase treatment.

The CDR3 runs 15 residues from the cysteine to the phenylalanine. Only CDR3 DNA remains: 45 bases, in frame from the first base. CDR1 is given as SGHTA and CDR2 as FQGNSA, both from the germline V gene. For this chain, trimming is 4 bases at the V end and 7 bases at the J end, and the number of junction bases without a gene match is 8. The library was obtained by bulk RNA-seq. The instrument given in TCRdb is Illumina HiSeq 2500. Per the original workflow: CDR3 sequences in the separate targeted TCR-seq dataset were extracted from raw reads and quantified using MiXCR version 2.1.5 with default parameters. The separate targeted TCR-seq dataset defined each TCR-beta clone by its combination of V gene, J gene and CDR3 sequence. The separate targeted TCR-seq dataset was filtered by first dropping clones with fewer than three counts and then keeping only the 90% most strongly expressed clones in each sample. For each tissue in the separate targeted TCR-seq dataset, Treg-Tconv overlap was calculated by dividing the number of shared clones by the total number of Treg clones and multiplying by 100. TCRdb reprocessed the public reads (quality trimming at Q25 with fastp, clone calling with MiXCR) and kept in-frame beta chains. Records with the same CDR3 protein are collapsed into one entry carrying the most frequent genes and DNA. It is TCRdb's table, rather than the study itself, that gives the V and J calls and clone size. The sample data list approximately 3,000 distinct CDR3 sequences, and 65% to 80% of these were observed just once. Jointly, the top ten make up over 8% of the sample.

Summary of the overall study and its limitations: The data could not determine whether Treg conversion took place in a particular organ or whether converted Tregs recirculated between nodes and tumor. According to the targeted TCR-seq data, Tregs appeared to be more clonally expanded than Tconvs in every tissue, and both subsets had lower diversity in tumor than in lymph nodes. Roughly 12-25% of Treg TCRs were shared with Tconvs per tissue, interpreted as suggesting peripheral Treg induction. Detection of some of the top 100 tumor clones in both invaded and non-invaded nodes suggests recirculation between tumor and draining nodes. TCRs shared between the Treg and Tconv subsets were viewed as suggestive of, but not proof of, a common clonal origin. Tracking of the top-100 tumor clones could be carried out in just a couple of patients.

The receptor was isolated from a female donor with luminal breast cancer. The sequence joins TRBV7-2 to TRBJ2-1; TRBD1 matches 9 bases in the middle. Sequencing was done on a sample of sorted memory CD4+ effector T cells from a lymph node. The meaning of the sample's cell subset or site label: CD45RA-negative sorted CD4+ T cells (memory Tconv or effector/memory Treg). Here is the DNA: TGTGCCAGCAGCTGGGGACAGGGTGGTGGGAATGAGCAGTTCTTC. Translation gives CASSWGQGGGNEQFF.